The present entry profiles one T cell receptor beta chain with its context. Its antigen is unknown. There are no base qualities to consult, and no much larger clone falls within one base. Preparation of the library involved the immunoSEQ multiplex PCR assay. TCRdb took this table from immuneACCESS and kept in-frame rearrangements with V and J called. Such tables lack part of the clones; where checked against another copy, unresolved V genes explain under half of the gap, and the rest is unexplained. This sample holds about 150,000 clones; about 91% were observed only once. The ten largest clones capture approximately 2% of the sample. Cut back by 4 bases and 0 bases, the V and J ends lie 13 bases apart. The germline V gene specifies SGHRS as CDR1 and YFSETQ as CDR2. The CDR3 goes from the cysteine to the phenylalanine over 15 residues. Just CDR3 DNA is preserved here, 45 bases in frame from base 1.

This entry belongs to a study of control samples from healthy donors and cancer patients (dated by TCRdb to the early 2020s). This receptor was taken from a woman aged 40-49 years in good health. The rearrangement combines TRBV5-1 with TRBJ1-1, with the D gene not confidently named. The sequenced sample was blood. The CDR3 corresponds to CASSLTTTMNTEAFF. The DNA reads TGCGCCAGCAGCCTGACTACTACCATGAACACTGAAGCTTTCTTT. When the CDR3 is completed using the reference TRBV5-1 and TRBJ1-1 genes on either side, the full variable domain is KAGVTQTPRYLIKTRGQQVTLSCSPISGHRSVSWYQQTPGQGLQFLFEYFSETQRNKGNFPGRFSGRQFSNSRSEMNVSTLELGDSALYLCASSLTTTMNTEAFFGQGTRLTVV.